A selection of T cell receptor beta chains follows, all from one sample in a study of blood T cell repertoires in COVID-19. Repertoires were generated with immunoSEQ multiplex PCR, while TCRdb's copy carries only in-frame clones and drops some. The data hold some 170,000 clones, with 80% to 90% observed a single time. Sequencing used peripheral blood. The receptors were gathered from a woman older than 75 with acute or convalescent COVID-19. Both conserved end residues are part of each CDR3. The order of the fields is V gene, CDR3 length, clone size, D gene, J gene, CDR3 DNA, CDR3 protein. D genes are given only for firm matches. Only part of the rows carry a size: once, few, many, or a class if the clone is expanded.

TRBV7-2	12	NA	NA	TRBJ1-2	TGTGCCAGCAGCTTCCAGGGAGGTGGCTACACCTTC	CASSFQGGGYTF
TRBV5-5	13	NA	TRBD1	TRBJ1-2	TGTGCCAGCAGCTTCGGACAGGGAGGTGGCTACACCTTC	CASSFGQGGGYTF
TRBV4-2	17	NA	TRBD2	TRBJ2-7	TGTGCCAGCAGCCAGGTCATGGGGGGGGCGGGAGGTGGTGAGCAGTACTTC	CASSQVMGGAGGGEQYF
TRBV6-1	14	once	TRBD2	TRBJ2-7	TGTGCCAGCAGTTCTAGCGGGAAGTTCTACGAGCAGTACTTC	CASSSSGKFYEQYF
TRBV5-1	13	NA	NA	TRBJ1-1	TGCGCCAGCAGCTTTATAGGACAGAAAGAAGCTTTCTTT	CASSFIGQKEAFF
TRBV28	15	NA	TRBD2	TRBJ2-7	TGTGCCAGCAGCGAACATAGCGGGAGCTCCTACGAGCAGTACTTC	CASSEHSGSSYEQYF
TRBV14	14	NA	NA	TRBJ2-2	TGTGCCAGCAGCCCAGATTTCGGGTTCGGGGAGCTGTTTTTT	CASSPDFGFGELFF
TRBV5-8	14	NA	TRBD2	TRBJ2-5	TGTGCCAGCAGCTTGGTTAGCGGGGGAGAGACCCAGTACTTC	CASSLVSGGETQYF
TRBV15	16	once	NA	TRBJ1-2	TGTGCCACCAGCAGAGAATCAACAGGGCTCAACTATGGCTACACCTTC	CATSRESTGLNYGYTF
TRBV19	16	NA	TRBD2	TRBJ2-1	TGTGCCAGTAGTATAGTCCCCGGGACTAGCGCCAATGAGCAGTTCTTC	CASSIVPGTSANEQFF
TRBV29-1	13	NA	NA	TRBJ1-4	TGCAGCGTTGTCGCCCAGGGTAATGAAAAACTGTTTTTT	CSVVAQGNEKLFF
TRBV10-3	18	NA	TRBD1	TRBJ2-6	TGTGCCATCAGTCCAGGACAGGAGGCGTCATCTGGGGCCAACGTCCTGACTTTC	CAISPGQEASSGANVLTF
TRBV15	15	NA	NA	TRBJ1-2	TGTGCCACCAGCAGAGAGCGGGTTCCAGGCTATGGCTACACCTTC	CATSRERVPGYGYTF
TRBV7-8	15	once	TRBD2	TRBJ2-1	TGTGCCAGCAGCTTACTAGCGGGGGGGCTGAATGAGCAGTTCTTC	CASSLLAGGLNEQFF
TRBV9	14	few	NA	TRBJ1-2	TGTGCCAGCAGCTTCTCCGGGTGGAGCAATGGCTACACCTTC	CASSFSGWSNGYTF
TRBV19	13	NA	NA	TRBJ2-7	TGTGCCAGTAACACGTGGGGGGCCTACGAGCAGTACTTC	CASNTWGAYEQYF
TRBV19	17	NA	NA	TRBJ2-2	TGTGCCAGTAGTCTCGCCCCCCCTAGCTCCAACACCGGGGAGCTGTTTTTT	CASSLAPPSSNTGELFF
TRBV3-1/TRBV3-2	16	few	NA	TRBJ2-2	TGTGCCAGCAGCCAAGGGGTAGGGTGGGAGCTCCGGGAGCTGTTTTTT	CASSQGVGWELRELFF
TRBV7-9	12	NA	NA	TRBJ2-7	TGTGCCAGCAGCCCAAATAGAAACGAGCAGTACTTC	CASSPNRNEQYF
TRBV28	15	NA	NA	TRBJ1-1	TGTGCCAGCACCCCATTGGCAGGGAACAGGCCTGAAGCTTTCTTT	CASTPLAGNRPEAFF
TRBV5-1	14	NA	TRBD1	TRBJ1-5	TGCGCCAGCAGCTCCGGACAGGCCAATCAGCCCCAGCATTTT	CASSSGQANQPQHF
TRBV3-1/TRBV3-2	16	NA	TRBD2	TRBJ2-7	TGTGCCAGCAGCCAAGATTTACTAGCGGGCTCCTACGAGCAGTACTTC	CASSQDLLAGSYEQYF
TRBV2	14	NA	NA	TRBJ1-4	TGTGCCAGCAGAGAACAGGGACTAGGTGAAAAACTGTTTTTT	CASREQGLGEKLFF
TRBV4-1	13	once	NA	TRBJ1-2	TGCGCCAGCAGCCAAGAACAGGACTATGGCTACACCTTC	CASSQEQDYGYTF
TRBV6-4	20	NA	TRBD1	TRBJ1-5	TGTGCCAGCAGGCCCCATGATCGAACAGGGGGTATAAGTCGCAATCAGCCCCAGCATTTT	CASRPHDRTGGISRNQPQHF
TRBV28	15	NA	NA	TRBJ2-1	TGTGCCAGCAACCTCAGGGGCAAACCAAGGAATGAGCAGTTCTTC	CASNLRGKPRNEQFF
TRBV5-4	16	NA	NA	TRBJ2-1	TGTGCCAGCAGCAACGGAGCGGGCCTCTCCTACAATGAGCAGTTCTTC	CASSNGAGLSYNEQFF
TRBV15	15	NA	NA	TRBJ1-5	TGTGCCACCAGCCGGCACGGGGGAAGCAATCAGCCCCAGCATTTT	CATSRHGGSNQPQHF
TRBV6-5	15	NA	TRBD1	TRBJ2-7	TGTGCCAGCAGTTGGGGACAGGGCGGATCTTACGAGCAGTACTTC	CASSWGQGGSYEQYF
TRBV9	12	NA	NA	TRBJ1-2	TGTGCCAGCAGCCGACAGCCCCTCGGCTACACCTTC	CASSRQPLGYTF
TRBV27	15	NA	TRBD1	TRBJ2-3	TGTGCCAGCAGTTTTAGGGGGCTTTACACAGATACGCAGTATTTT	CASSFRGLYTDTQYF
TRBV7-9	14	NA	NA	TRBJ1-2	TGTGCCAGCAGCTCGTTAGTGGCGGCGCATGGCTACACCTTC	CASSSLVAAHGYTF
TRBV6-6	11	NA	NA	TRBJ2-5	TGTGCCAGCAGTCCACAAGAGACCCAGTACTTC	CASSPQETQYF
TRBV7-2	15	NA	TRBD2	TRBJ2-1	TGTGCCAGCAGCTTCCATAGCGGGAGGCGGAATGAGCAGTTCTTC	CASSFHSGRRNEQFF
TRBV5-1	15	once	TRBD1	TRBJ2-1	TGCGCCAGCACCTACCAGACAGGGGCAGTAGGTGAGCAGTTCTTC	CASTYQTGAVGEQFF
TRBV15	15	NA	NA	TRBJ2-1	TGTGCCACCAGAGCGCCCAAGAACCTTTACAATGAGCAGTTCTTC	CATRAPKNLYNEQFF
TRBV6-5	13	NA	NA	TRBJ2-3	TGTGCCAGCAGTTACTTCGTGACAGATACGCAGTATTTT	CASSYFVTDTQYF